A single sample gave rise to the 10 T cell receptor beta chains below, sequenced in a study of cytomegalovirus exposure and HLA in healthy donors. Measured with immunoSEQ multiplex PCR; TCRdb has only the in-frame clones, and not every one. The sample lists 150,000 to 200,000 clones, 85% occurring once. Sequences were obtained from PBMCs. These receptors were obtained from a young man in good health and CMV-seropositive.

The chain employs TRBV28 and TRBJ2-7; 7 nucleotides align to TRBD2. Looked up from germline, CDR1 is MDHEN and CDR2 is SYDVKM. This CDR3 is built from 14 residues. The V and J ends lost 4 bases and 5 bases, in that order; junction bases with no gene match: 8. This chain's CDR3 is CASSSSREGHEQYF. The CDR3 DNA follows: TGTGCCAGCAGTTCATCAAGGGAGGGTCACGAGCAGTACTTC.

J is TRBJ1-2 and V is TRBV5-6; 7 nucleotides agree with TRBD1. V lost 4 bases and J lost 7; bases outside the gene matches: 7. The CDR3 is 13 amino acids. Germline CDR1 reads SGHDT; CDR2 reads YYEEEE. CDR3 bases: TGTGCCAGCAGCCCGACAGGGCTGGGTGGCTACACCTTC. Its protein product is CASSPTGLGGYTF.

The rearrangement uses TRBV7-7 and TRBJ2-7, with no clear D. V dropped 2 bases and J dropped 0 bases, with 8 bases sitting between them. This CDR3 has 14 amino acids. Looked up from germline, CDR1 is SSHAT and CDR2 is FNYEAQ (reference sequence). The CDR3 bases are TGTGCCAGCAGCTTATCAGTAATCTCCTACGAGCAGTACTTC. Amino acids: CASSLSVISYEQYF.

V and J are TRBV21-1 and TRBJ2-2; the table names TRBD2, a call not compared with the DNA. TRBV21-1 is listed as a pseudogene. The CDR3 is 18 residues long. DNA for the CDR3: TGTGCCAGCAGCAACAGGACTAGCGGGAGGGCGGGGACCGGGGAGCTGTTTTTT. This translates into CASSNRTSGRAGTGELFF.

This clone appeared once. The V gene is TRBV30, the J gene TRBJ2-5, with TRBD2 identical over 9 bases. The DNA matches TRBJ2-7 better at its end, which makes the J call doubtful. The CDR3 runs to 13 residues. CDR1 is GTSNPN and CDR2 is SVGIG in the germline V gene (reference sequence). The CDR3 loop reads CAWILAGNYEQYF. The CDR3, as DNA: TGTGCCTGGATCCTAGCGGGGAACTACGAGCAGTACTTC.

J is TRBJ1-1 and V is TRBV27; D might be TRBD1 (6 bases). The CDR3 spans 15 residues. Deletions cut 5 bases from V and 3 bases from J, with 16 bases between. CDR1 is MNHEY and CDR2 is SMNVEV in the germline V gene (reference sequence). CDR3 sequence (DNA): TGTGCCAGCAGTCCCCGCCCCACAGGGCACACTGAAGCTTTCTTT. Translation: CASSPRPTGHTEAFF.

This sequence joins TRBV7-3 and TRBJ2-3; 10 bases are a match to TRBD1. The CDR3 totals 16 residues. Germline CDR1 is SGHTA and CDR2 is FQGTGA. V shed 4 bases and J 3 bases; nucleotides not matched to a gene: 7. The CDR3 DNA follows: TGTGCCAGCAGCTCGGGACAGGGGATAATGACAGATACGCAGTATTTT. It translates to CASSSGQGIMTDTQYF.

This sequence joins TRBV6-6 and TRBJ2-6, with D hard to call. CDR1 is MNHNY and CDR2 is SVGAGI in the germline V gene (reference sequence). V lost 6 bases and J 0 bases, leaving 6 bases between the germline ends. The CDR3 sequence is 14 residues long. The CDR3 nucleotides read TGTGCCAGCAGGGGCACCTCTGGGGCCAACGTCCTGACTTTC. Amino acid sequence: CASRGTSGANVLTF.

The rearrangement uses TRBV4-1 and TRBJ2-2; TRBD2 might be the D (6 bases). Trimming took off 3 bases at V and 6 bases at J, with 14 bases between the two ends. The CDR3 runs to 15 residues. The germline gives CDR1 MGHRA, CDR2 YSYEKL. This chain's CDR3 is CASSHKGGTAGELFF. As DNA, the CDR3 is TGCGCCAGCAGCCACAAAGGAGGGACGGCCGGGGAGCTGTTTTTT.

The V and J genes are TRBV5-1 and TRBJ2-1, with D perhaps TRBD2 (7 bases). The CDR3 sequence is 15 residues long. Deletions cut 4 bases from V and 8 bases from J, with 19 bases between. The germline CDR1 and CDR2 sequences are SGHRS and YFSETQ. CDR3 in amino acids: CASSRRGGILDEQFF. The CDR3 nucleotides are TGCGCCAGCAGCCGGAGGGGGGGGATATTAGATGAGCAGTTCTTC.